This T cell receptor (beta chain) was captured in a study of liver allograft versus peripheral blood T cells. Study overall: Recipients' peripheral blood supplied the T cell receptor repertoires against which those in transplanted livers were compared. General study results and limits: A difference was reportedly observed between T cell receptor repertoires inside liver allografts and those in peripheral blood.

With regard to this clonotype: Its antigen is currently unknown. A much larger clone is a single base away; this may be a read error.

One entry per CDR3 protein, called by TCRdb with MiXCR from the reads. Among about 6,500 distinct CDR3 sequences, approximately 18% were seen once, and the ten largest hold roughly 54%. The sequence was collected from a human patient who had a liver transplant. Some T cells may originate from the graft donor.

DNA for the CDR3: TGTGCCACCAGCTTGACGGCAGGGGTGAACACTGAAGCTTTCTTT. It encodes CATSLTAGVNTEAFF. The genes are TRBV15 and TRBJ1-1, with a weak D call TRBD1 (6 bases). The CDR3 sequence is 15 residues long. Germline lookup yields CDR1 LNHNV and CDR2 YYDKDF (reference sequence). Trimming removed 5 bases at V and 0 bases at J, with 13 bases between.